This T cell receptor beta chain was recovered during a study of CD8+ T cells in alopecia areata (dated by TCRdb to between 2018 and 2020). Regarding the complete study: Treated patients were enrolled in an open-label pilot trial of oral tofacitinib at 5 to 10 mg twice daily for moderate-to-severe alopecia areata. Clonality in the scalp was compared among normal scalp (n=4), patchy alopecia areata scalp (n=8), and alopecia totalis/universalis scalp (n=8). Amplification of TCRbeta CDR3 regions was done by immunoSEQ multiplex PCR using 35 Vbeta forward primers and 13 Jbeta reverse primers. RNA came from the PAXgene miRNA kit for fixed scalp, the miRNeasy kit for PBMCs, and the RNeasy kit for mouse skin. In both human patients and the C3H/HeJ mouse model, the study applied high-throughput TCRbeta sequencing to look at T cell clonal expansion in alopecia areata. Biopsies were taken from tofacitinib-treated patients at baseline and at 4 and 24 weeks of treatment, and a later scalp biopsy was taken in several of the tofacitinib-treated patients. Patients received tofacitinib for 6 to 18 months and were then followed off drug for 6 months to check for delayed response and recurrence. Scalp tissue and sorted CD4+ and CD8+ peripheral blood T cells from patchy and totalis/universalis alopecia areata patients and from healthy controls were covered by human TCRbeta sequencing. What the authors observed across the whole study: Lesional scalp, especially in alopecia totalis/universalis, showed higher clonality and more expanded CD8+ clones than normal scalp, suggesting antigenic drive. Compared with mice, TCR sequences shared between patients were less clear, possibly partly because of HLA diversity across the patient population. Resident alphabeta T cells in normal human skin are also sequenced, complicating scalp TCR repertoire analysis, unlike mouse skin dominated by gammadelta T cells.

The time point label for this specimen denotes: baseline before oral tofacitinib. Lesional scalp punch biopsies and peripheral blood were collected from alopecia areata patients. PBMCs were separated by density centrifugation and stained for CD3, CD4 and CD8, after which CD4+ and CD8+ T cells were sorted on a FACSAria. This clone was counted only a few times. The clone's antigen remains unknown. The sample holds no much larger clone one base away, and base qualities are not on file. Libraries were built with the immunoSEQ multiplex PCR assay. RNA was extracted from all samples and reverse transcribed into cDNA as template for TCR sequencing. SuperScript III was used to make first-strand cDNA, primed with a 2:1 mix of oligo-dT and random hexamers. A synthetic immune receptor repertoire was used to measure amplification bias, and any remaining bias was corrected computationally. The study's processing was this. Raw reads were preprocessed for error removal, and CDR3 was defined according to IMGT conventions as running from the conserved cysteine to phenylalanine. Clonality was calculated as 1 minus Shannon entropy normalized by log2 of the number of productive unique TCRs. Whether each scalp clone was CD4 or CD8 was inferred by checking scalp TCRbeta sequences against the CD4 and CD8 repertoires from sorted blood. The table comes from immuneACCESS by way of TCRdb, which keeps in-frame sequences with V and J called. Part of the clones is missing from these tables; in studies checked, under half for an unresolved V gene and the rest for unknown reasons. D and trimming were read from the DNA, whereas the V and J calls and clone size are those reported in that table. Counted in this sample were 150,000 to 190,000 clones; about 51% of them appeared once. Roughly 21% of the sample is taken by the ten largest.

This clonotype originated in a human donor with alopecia areata. The material was CD8+ T cells sorted from blood, obtained at week 0.

The CDR3 protein is CASSWTGDSPLHF. The sequenced DNA is TGTGCCAGTAGTTGGACAGGGGATTCACCCCTCCACTTT. This sequence uses TRBV19 and TRBJ1-6, with 9 central nucleotides matching TRBD1. From its cysteine to its phenylalanine, the CDR3 spans 13 amino acids. Only the CDR3 DNA is retained, 39 bases long and in frame from the first base. After removal of 5 bases from V and 8 bases from J, the junction retains 1 base not matched to a gene. The germline V gene (reference sequence) supplies CDR1 LNHDA and CDR2 SQIVND.